What follows is one T cell receptor (beta chain) and its context. The antigen is undetermined. Germline lookup yields CDR1 SGDLS and CDR2 YYNGEE. The V gene lost 2 bases and the J gene lost 5 bases, with 20 bases spanning the gap. CDR3 length: 16 amino acids. This record belongs to a study of T-cell memory formation after mild COVID-19. At the level of the study: Clusters were largely donor specific.

Study results and caveats: Contracting CD4+ clones were located mainly in CM and EM, and CD8+ clones in EMRA. Second-wave clones peaking on day 37 lacked confirmed SARS-CoV-2 specificity.

TCR alpha and TCR beta cDNA libraries carrying sample barcodes and UMIs came from 5'RACE with constant-segment primers. In TCRdb, the 5' RACE reads were re-called with MiXCR into one record per CDR3 protein. The sample contains under 700,000 distinct CDR3 sequences, 20% of which appear only once. This TCR was recovered from an adult woman who had mild COVID-19 (a few samples of this study predate the infection). Cell type and time point are not known. Source material: PBMCs or a T cell subset sorted from them (not recorded which). The rearrangement joins TRBV9 to TRBJ2-7, with D tentatively TRBD1 or TRBD2 (5 bases each). In nucleotides, the CDR3 is TGTGCCAGCAGCGTGGACGGGACCGTTAATACCGACGAGCAGTACTTC. Its translation is CASSVDGTVNTDEQYF. The whole variable domain, remainder taken from reference TRBV9 and TRBJ2-7, is DSGVTQTPKHLITATGQRVTLRCSPRSGDLSVYWYQQSLDQGLQFLIQYYNGEERAKGNILERFSAQQFPDLHSELNLSSLELGDSALYFCASSVDGTVNTDEQYFGPGTRLTVT.